These 20 T cell receptor beta chains came from one sample sequenced in a study of shared clonotypes between healthy human individuals. The table came from immunoSEQ multiplex PCR; TCRdb's copy has only in-frame clones and leaves some out. The sample consists of 850,000 to 1,100,000 clones, around three quarters of them appearing once. The specimen was memory CD4+ T cells from PBMCs. Described subset: CD45RA-negative fraction. These receptors were taken from a man aged 18 to 35 in good health. Some clones in this sample may be carry-over from other donors' samples.

The chain combines TRBV7-2 with TRBJ2-7; 7 positions agree with TRBD1. The germline V gene has CDR1 SGHTA and CDR2 FQGNSA. The length of the CDR3 is 14 residues. The trim removed 0 bases at V and 3 bases at J, leaving 2 bases unmatched. The CDR3 DNA sequence: TGTGCCAGCAGCTTAGCTGCAGGGGGCTACGAGCAGTACTTC. Protein product: CASSLAAGGYEQYF.

There are a few counts of this clone. The V gene is TRBV28, the J gene TRBJ2-1, with D perhaps matching TRBD2 (5 bases). V was shortened by 6 bases and J by 2 bases, with 14 bases between the two germline ends. The CDR3 sequence is 15 residues long. CDR1 and CDR2 (germline): MDHEN, SYDVKM. The CDR3 DNA is TGTGCCAGCAGGTCCTTACTAGGAACCTACAATGAGCAGTTCTTC. Amino acid sequence: CASRSLLGTYNEQFF.

V gene TRBV5-6 combines with J gene TRBJ1-1; D gene unclear. CDR3 length equals 15 residues. Deletions cut 0 bases from V and 4 bases from J, with 13 bases between. Germline CDR1 SGHDT, CDR2 YYEEEE. The CDR3 spells CASSLARKGITEAFF. CDR3 nucleotide sequence: TGTGCCAGCAGCTTGGCTAGGAAGGGAATCACTGAAGCTTTCTTT. The variable domain in full, with the rest retrieved from reference TRBV5-6 and TRBJ1-1, is DAGVTQSPTHLIKTRGQQVTLRCSPKSGHDTVSWYQQALGQGPQFIFQYYEEEERQRGNFPDRFSGHQFPNYSSELNVNALLLGDSALYLCASSLARKGITEAFFGQGTRLTVV.

CDR3 in DNA: TGTGCCAGCAGCTTTACCGGGCAGGAGCAGTATTTT. Protein product: CASSFTGQEQYF. The V gene is TRBV7-3, the J gene TRBJ2-3; unclear D gene. In germline, CDR1 is SGHTA, CDR2 FQGTGA. Trimming shortened V by 3 bases and J by 11 bases, and 12 bases separated the two germline ends. The CDR3 totals 12 residues.

The gene calls are TRBV19 and TRBJ1-5, with D possibly matching TRBD1 (6 bases). The V and J ends lost 5 bases and 5 bases respectively, with 22 bases between them. The germline gives CDR1 LNHDA, CDR2 SQIVND (reference sequence). The CDR3 totals 17 residues. CDR3 loop: CASSSFEGDLRHQPQHF. The CDR3 region has the DNA TGTGCCAGTAGTTCCTTCGAGGGGGACCTAAGGCATCAGCCCCAGCATTTT.

V usage is TRBV15 and J usage is TRBJ2-1, with 11 bases fitting TRBD2. The CDR3 sequence is 15 residues long. The V segment lost 2 bases and the J segment 7 bases; nucleotides outside the gene matches: 4. Germline CDR1 and CDR2: LNHNV and YYDKDF (reference sequence). The CDR3: CATSRTGLAENEQFF. The CDR3 coding sequence is TGTGCCACCAGCAGAACGGGACTAGCGGAGAATGAGCAGTTCTTC.

A remark on this clone: This same CDR3 is encoded by further DNA sequences in the sample. CDR3 region: CASSLAGGNTGELFF. CDR3 DNA sequence: TGTGCCAGCAGCCTAGCGGGGGGCAACACCGGGGAGCTGTTTTTT. The chain employs TRBV28 and TRBJ2-2; 11 nucleotides match TRBD2. This CDR3 has 15 amino acids. Unmatched junction bases numbered 2, after V lost 6 bases and J lost 2 bases. Germline CDR1 MDHEN, CDR2 SYDVKM.

This chain uses TRBV7-8 with TRBJ1-1, with 8 bases matching TRBD1. CDR1 is SGHVS, CDR2 FQNEAQ, per germline. V trimming: 5 bases; J trimming: 4 bases; junction bases outside the gene matches: 9. This CDR3 spans 15 amino acids. In nucleotides, the CDR3 is TGTGCCAGCAGCCCCGGACAGGGTTTGAGCACTGAAGCTTTCTTT. The encoded protein is CASSPGQGLSTEAFF.

The V and J genes are TRBV15 and TRBJ2-5; D gene ambiguous. CDR1 and CDR2 from the germline V gene are LNHNV and YYDKDF (reference sequence). This CDR3 has 15 amino acids. The V end was cut by 0 bases, the J end by 3 bases, with 11 bases between. As DNA, the CDR3 is TGTGCCACCAGCAGAGATCGTGGCAGCGAAGAGACCCAGTACTTC. This encodes CATSRDRGSEETQYF.

The V call is TRBV29-1, the J call TRBJ2-3; 11 nucleotides match TRBD2. The CDR3 has 13 amino acids. V shed 6 bases, J shed 4 bases, and the junction held 3 bases outside the gene matches. Per germline, CDR1 SQVTM and CDR2 ANQGSEA. The CDR3 sequence: CSVAGLAADTQYF. The CDR3 nucleotides are TGCAGCGTCGCGGGACTAGCGGCAGATACGCAGTATTTT.

Concerning this clone itself: Other DNA sequences from this sample encode an identical CDR3 as well. The J gene is TRBJ2-1, the V gene TRBV18; D gene ambiguous. Per the germline V gene, CDR1 is KGHSH and CDR2 is LQKENI. The CDR3 sequence is 14 residues long. V gave up 3 bases and J gave up 4 bases, with 10 bases separating them. CDR3 protein: CASSPTRSYNEQFF. The CDR3 DNA reads TGTGCCAGCTCACCTACCAGATCGTACAATGAGCAGTTCTTC.

The chain uses TRBV27 and TRBJ2-7; the D is unclear. The V end lost 6 bases, the J end lost 0 bases, and 12 bases lay between the germline ends. The CDR3 is 14 amino acids. The germline V gene encodes CDR1 MNHEY and CDR2 SMNVEV (reference sequence). DNA for the CDR3: TGTGCCAGCAGCGCCTCCTCTTACTCCTACGAGCAGTACTTC. Translated: CASSASSYSYEQYF.

The chain uses TRBV12-5 and TRBJ2-1, with D unclear. Germline V gives CDR1 LGHNT, CDR2 FRNRAP. The CDR3 loop spans 13 amino acids. V was trimmed by 2 bases and J by 9 bases, leaving 11 bases between them. The DNA of the CDR3 is TGTGCTAGTGGTTTGCGAGTCGGCGGTGAGCAGTTCTTC. Amino acid sequence: CASGLRVGGEQFF.

The chain couples TRBV4-1 to TRBJ1-1, with D possibly being TRBD1 (6 bases). V dropped 4 bases and J dropped 0 bases, with 12 bases sitting between them. CDR1 and CDR2 (germline): MGHRA, YSYEKL. This CDR3 is built from 15 residues. CDR3 amino acids: CASSPWGHMNTEAFF. The CDR3 region has the DNA TGCGCCAGCAGCCCTTGGGGACACATGAACACTGAAGCTTTCTTT.

This clone appeared a few times. The rearrangement links TRBV5-1 to TRBJ2-2; 8 positions match TRBD1. The germline V gene encodes CDR1 SGHRS and CDR2 YFSETQ. J was trimmed by 7 bases and V by 5 bases; bases with no gene match: 16. The CDR3 loop spans 17 amino acids. In DNA form, the CDR3 reads TGCGCCAGCAGTGATAGGTTCGAGACAGGGGTTGGCGGGGAGCTGTTTTTT. Translation gives CASSDRFETGVGGELFF.

Remarks on this clone: Just one base apart from a much larger clone, this may be a read error. This sample also contains other DNA sequences that code for the same CDR3. The DNA of the CDR3 is TGTGCCAGCAGTTTTGGGGGCATCACTGAAGCTTTCTTT. Protein: CASSFGGITEAFF. V is TRBV28 and J is TRBJ1-1, with D perhaps TRBD1 (6 bases). The V end was cut by 3 bases, the J end by 4 bases, with 9 bases between. Germline V gene sequence: CDR1 MDHEN, CDR2 SYDVKM. The CDR3 runs 13 residues.

On this clone: This sample includes further DNA sequences coding for the same CDR3. The chain is built from TRBV5-1 and TRBJ1-3; maybe TRBD1 (6 bases). The CDR3 contains 14 residues. The germline gives CDR1 SGHRS, CDR2 YFSETQ. V shed 4 bases and J shed 3 bases, with 11 bases lying between them. The DNA of the CDR3 is TGCGCCAGCAGCCTACAGGGTTTTGGAAACACCATATATTTT. Its protein product is CASSLQGFGNTIYF.

The V and J genes are TRBV18 and TRBJ1-1, with D unresolved. V gave up 3 bases and J gave up 10 bases, with 12 bases separating them. Germline V gene sequence: CDR1 KGHSH, CDR2 LQKENI. The CDR3 runs 12 residues. The CDR3: CASSPQALGAFF. In DNA form, the CDR3 reads TGTGCCAGCTCACCCCAGGCCTTAGGAGCTTTCTTT.

The CDR3: CASSRWREGYEQYF. CDR3 nucleotides: TGTGCCAGCAGCCGATGGCGGGAGGGCTACGAGCAGTACTTC. The V gene is TRBV6-5, the J gene TRBJ2-7; the match to TRBD2 covers 9 bases. The CDR3 consists of 14 residues. The J segment lost 3 bases and the V segment lost 6 bases, leaving 6 bases of the junction unmatched. Germline CDR1 reads MNHEY; CDR2 reads SVGAGI.

The chain carries TRBV5-5 and TRBJ2-1; D perhaps matches TRBD1 (5 bases). Trimming left V 5 bases short and J 4 bases short, with 13 bases between. The CDR3 consists of 14 residues. Germline CDR1 SGHKS, CDR2 YYEKEE (reference sequence). The CDR3 region has the DNA TGTGCCAGCAGTGGTGGGGCCTCATACAATGAGCAGTTCTTC. Translation: CASSGGASYNEQFF.